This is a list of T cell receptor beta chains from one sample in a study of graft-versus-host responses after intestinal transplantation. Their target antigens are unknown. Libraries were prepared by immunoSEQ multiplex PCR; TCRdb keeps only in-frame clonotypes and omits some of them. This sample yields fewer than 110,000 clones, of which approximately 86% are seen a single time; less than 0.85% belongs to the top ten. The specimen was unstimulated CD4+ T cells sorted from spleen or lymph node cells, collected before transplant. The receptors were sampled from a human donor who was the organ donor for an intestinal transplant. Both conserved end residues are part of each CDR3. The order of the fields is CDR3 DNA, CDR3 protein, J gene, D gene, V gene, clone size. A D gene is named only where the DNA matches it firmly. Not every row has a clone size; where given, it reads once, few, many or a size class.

TGTGCCAGTAGTATGCAGGGTGGGTACGAGCAGTACTTC,CASSMQGGYEQYF,TRBJ2-7,.,TRBV19,.
TGTGCCAGCAGCTTAATGTCGGGCGGGGCTGGCACAGATACGCAGTATTTT,CASSLMSGGAGTDTQYF,TRBJ2-3,.,TRBV7-9,.
TGTGCCAGCAGTTACGAGGGATTAGGCTACACCTTC,CASSYEGLGYTF,TRBJ1-2,.,TRBV6-5,.
TGCAGTACCCAACAGGTCACTGAAGCTTTCTTT,CSTQQVTEAFF,TRBJ1-1,.,TRBV20-1,.
TGTGCCAGAAGGTGGACAGGCCCGCGGGCTTTCTTT,CARRWTGPRAFF,TRBJ1-1,TRBD1,TRBV5-3,.
TGTGCCAGCAGACCCACGAGGGCAGATACGCAGTATTTT,CASRPTRADTQYF,TRBJ2-3,.,TRBV27,.
TGTGCCAGCAGAAGCGGCGGCGGAGACACTGAAGCTTTCTTT,CASRSGGGDTEAFF,TRBJ1-1,.,TRBV6-4,.
TGTGCCAGCAGCTTAGAGACCCAGTACTTC,CASSLETQYF,TRBJ2-5,.,TRBV7-8,.
TGTGCCAGCAGTACCCGACTAGCGGGGGAGTATGGGGAGACCCAGTACTTC,CASSTRLAGEYGETQYF,TRBJ2-5,TRBD2,TRBV2,.
TGTGCCACCCAAGGGCTAGCGTTCCAAGAGACCCAGTACTTC,CATQGLAFQETQYF,TRBJ2-5,.,TRBV11-3,.
TGTGCCAGCAGCTTAGTGAGCGCGAGCAATCAGCCCCAGCATTTT,CASSLVSASNQPQHF,TRBJ1-5,.,TRBV7-9,few
TGTGCCAGCAGCTTGGTGCAGCCCCAGCATTTT,CASSLVQPQHF,TRBJ1-5,.,TRBV5-4,.
TGTGCCAGCAGTTGGAATTCTCAGGGGGCCTATGGCTACACCTTC,CASSWNSQGAYGYTF,TRBJ1-2,TRBD1,TRBV6-5,.
TGTGCCAGCAGACGGACAGGGGGATTAGTAAGCAATCAGCCCCAGCATTTT,CASRRTGGLVSNQPQHF,TRBJ1-5,TRBD1,TRBV27,.
TGCGCCAGCAGTGAGTTGGGGGCCCCCCCCTACGAGCAGTACTTC,CASSELGAPPYEQYF,TRBJ2-7,.,TRBV10-2,.
TGTGCCTGGAGTGTGGTAGCGGGAGCGTACGGGCAGTACTTC,CAWSVVAGAYGQYF,TRBJ2-5,TRBD2,TRBV30,.
TGTGCCAGCAGCGCAACCGGGACAGGGTTCTATGGCTACACCTTC,CASSATGTGFYGYTF,TRBJ1-2,TRBD1,TRBV9,.
TGTGCCAGCAGTGTTAGGAATAGCAATCAGCCCCAGCATTTT,CASSVRNSNQPQHF,TRBJ1-5,.,TRBV6-5,.
TGTGCCAGCAGTGACGTGGACTTCACCGGGGAGCTGTTTTTT,CASSDVDFTGELFF,TRBJ2-2,.,TRBV2,.
TGTGCCAGCAGCCCATACGATAACTATGGCTACACCTTC,CASSPYDNYGYTF,TRBJ1-2,.,TRBV7-2,.
TGTGCCAGCAGTTACTCGGGGGCGAACACCGGGGAGCTGTTTTTT,CASSYSGANTGELFF,TRBJ2-2,.,TRBV6-5,.
TGTGCCAGCAGCCAAAAAACTAGCGGGAGCCCCGATACGCAGTATTTT,CASSQKTSGSPDTQYF,TRBJ2-3,TRBD2,TRBV4-2,once
TGTGCCAGCAGTTCCCGACAGGGACATTCACCCCTCCACTTT,CASSSRQGHSPLHF,TRBJ1-6,TRBD1,TRBV6-6,few
TGTGCCAGCAGTGAAGGGACAGGGTACACCGGGGAGCTGTTTTTT,CASSEGTGYTGELFF,TRBJ2-2,TRBD1,TRBV6-1,.
TGTGCCAGTAATACAGGCTACGAGCAGTACTTC,CASNTGYEQYF,TRBJ2-7,.,TRBV2,.
TGTGCCAGCAGGGGCGGGAGGGTACCCGGGGAGCTGTTTTTT,CASRGGRVPGELFF,TRBJ2-2,TRBD2,TRBV6-5,medium-sized
TGCGCCAGCAGCTTGATAGGCACCGCTAACTATGGCTACACCTTC,CASSLIGTANYGYTF,TRBJ1-2,.,TRBV5-1,once
TGTGCCAGCAACCAAACTAGGGGGCGTTACTATGGCTACACCTTC,CASNQTRGRYYGYTF,TRBJ1-2,TRBD1,TRBV9,.
TGTGCCAGCAGCTCAGGGATTAACACTGAAGCTTTCTTT,CASSSGINTEAFF,TRBJ1-1,.,TRBV11-3,once
TGTGCCAGCGGGCCCGGGACAGGGGGCTGGTCCTACGAGCAGTACTTC,CASGPGTGGWSYEQYF,TRBJ2-7,TRBD1,TRBV27,.
TGTGCCAGCAGTGAAGCGCCCGGCGATACGCAGTATTTT,CASSEAPGDTQYF,TRBJ2-3,.,TRBV6-1,.
TGTGCCAGCAGCTTAGAGGGACAGGGGCTTTTCGAGCAGTACTTC,CASSLEGQGLFEQYF,TRBJ2-7,TRBD1,TRBV11-2,.
TGTGCCAGCAGGGAAATGACTAGCGGGGGGGCCTACGAGCAGTACTTC,CASREMTSGGAYEQYF,TRBJ2-7,TRBD2,TRBV6-1,once
TGTGCCAGCAGTTACGGGCAGGGGCCCCAAGAGACCCAGTACTTC,CASSYGQGPQETQYF,TRBJ2-5,.,TRBV6-5,.
TGTGCCTGCAGGGGGGCTGATTCACCCCTCCACTTT,CACRGADSPLHF,TRBJ1-6,TRBD1,TRBV2,.
TGTGCCAGCAGCCCACATCTCGGGACAGGGATTGTAGAGACCCAGTACTTC,CASSPHLGTGIVETQYF,TRBJ2-5,TRBD1,TRBV7-2,.
TGTGCCACCAGCAAGGGACTAGCTTTTACCCAGTACTTC,CATSKGLAFTQYF,TRBJ2-5,TRBD2,TRBV15,.
TGTGCCAGCAGCGCTGGACTAGCGGGACTCTACAATGAGCAGTTCTTC,CASSAGLAGLYNEQFF,TRBJ2-1,TRBD2,TRBV5-4,once
TGTGCCAGCCGAACGGGCGGGAGTCGTCAGCCCCAGCATTTT,CASRTGGSRQPQHF,TRBJ1-5,.,TRBV27,once
TGTGCCAGCAGGACAGTCTCTGGAAACACCATATATTTT,CASRTVSGNTIYF,TRBJ1-3,.,TRBV27,.
TGTGCCAGCAGCTTGTGGGGGGCCGAGACTGAAGCTTTCTTT,CASSLWGAETEAFF,TRBJ1-1,.,TRBV5-4,few
TGTGCCAGCAGCTTCTCCTACGAGCAGTACTTC,CASSFSYEQYF,TRBJ2-7,.,TRBV5-4,.
TGTGCCAGCAGCGTAGTCGGGTCCACCGGGGAGCTGTTTTTT,CASSVVGSTGELFF,TRBJ2-2,.,TRBV9,.
TGTGCCAGCTCACCCCAAGACAATAACTATGGCTACACCTTC,CASSPQDNNYGYTF,TRBJ1-2,.,TRBV18,.
TGTGCCAGCAGCTACACCGGGGAGCTGTTTTTT,CASSYTGELFF,TRBJ2-2,.,TRBV5-5,.
TGTGCCAGCAGTGAATACGAGGGGGGACTAGCGGGTGAGCAGTTCTTC,CASSEYEGGLAGEQFF,TRBJ2-1,TRBD2,TRBV6-1,few
TGCGCCAGCAGCCAAGATTGGGGGCTGAGCTCTGGAAACACCATATATTTT,CASSQDWGLSSGNTIYF,TRBJ1-3,.,TRBV4-1,.
TGTGCCAGCAAGAGCCTAGGGACAGGGGGCGACGGCTACACCTTC,CASKSLGTGGDGYTF,TRBJ1-2,TRBD1,TRBV25-1,.
TGTGCCAGCAGTTACCGGTCAGTAGATTTGAACACTGAAGCTTTCTTT,CASSYRSVDLNTEAFF,TRBJ1-1,.,TRBV6-6,.
TGTGCCAGCAGCCTAACAGAGAATTCCTACAATGAGCAGTTCTTC,CASSLTENSYNEQFF,TRBJ2-1,.,TRBV7-3,.
TGTGCCAGCAGTGATCTGTGGGCTGGGGCCAACGTCCTGACTTTC,CASSDLWAGANVLTF,TRBJ2-6,.,TRBV6-1,.
TGTGCCATCAGGACAGGGAACACTGAAGCTTTCTTT,CAIRTGNTEAFF,TRBJ1-1,.,TRBV10-3,.
TGTGCTAGTGGTTCAAGGCTCCGGGACAGGGGTATAGCTGGAAACACCATATATTTT,CASGSRLRDRGIAGNTIYF,TRBJ1-3,TRBD1,TRBV12-5,.
TGTGCCAGCAGTCTAGCGGGGGCGTACAATGAGCAGTTCTTC,CASSLAGAYNEQFF,TRBJ2-1,TRBD2,TRBV5-5,.
TGTGCCAGCAGCGACAGACAGGGGGGCGGCGCTGAAGCTTTCTTT,CASSDRQGGGAEAFF,TRBJ1-1,TRBD1,TRBV7-9,.
TGTGCCAGCAGTGAAGTGACTAGCGGGGTCCCCAATGAGCAGTTCTTC,CASSEVTSGVPNEQFF,TRBJ2-1,TRBD2,TRBV2,once
TGTGCCAGTAGTATTTCTATCTCGAGGTCCAATCAGCCCCAGCATTTT,CASSISISRSNQPQHF,TRBJ1-5,.,TRBV19,.
TGTGCCAGCAGCCAAAAGGGCCTCAGCTCCTACGAGCAGTACTTC,CASSQKGLSSYEQYF,TRBJ2-7,.,TRBV27,.
TGTGCCAGTAGTCCGGGACAGGGGAATGCTGAAGCTTTCTTT,CASSPGQGNAEAFF,TRBJ1-1,TRBD1,TRBV19,.
TGTGCCAGCAGCCTGGATGGCGGCCAGAATGAGCAGTTCTTC,CASSLDGGQNEQFF,TRBJ2-1,.,TRBV7-3,.